This TCR beta chain was captured by sequencing in a study of cytotoxic CD8 clonotypes in ibrutinib-treated CLL. At the level of the study: There were about 11 relapsed/refractory patients and about 15 treatment-naive patients, and 17 to 18 were IGHV unmutated. Patients gave response samples after a median about eleven months of treatment, range 6 to 36.

Clones were read by immunoSEQ multiplex PCR, and TCRdb kept only the in-frame ones, dropping some. The repertoire consists of approximately 340,000 clones, with about 64% occurring once and the leading ten covering approximately 6%. Germline CDR1 is SGHVS and CDR2 is FQNEAQ. V was pared by 3 bases and J by 3 bases, with 5 bases between. The CDR3 length is 13 residues. This clone has more than one count but fewer than ten. Genomic DNA in a quantity of about 2.2 micrograms was derived from cryopreserved PBMCs for TCR beta libraries. The sequence derives from a human donor with chronic lymphocytic leukemia. This chain joins TRBV7-8 and TRBJ1-4, with D uncertain. Sequenced material: PBMCs, taken after 36 months of ibrutinib treatment. The CDR3 region has the DNA TGTGCCAGCAGCTTTTGGGCTAATGAAAAACTGTTTTTT. Translation: CASSFWANEKLFF.